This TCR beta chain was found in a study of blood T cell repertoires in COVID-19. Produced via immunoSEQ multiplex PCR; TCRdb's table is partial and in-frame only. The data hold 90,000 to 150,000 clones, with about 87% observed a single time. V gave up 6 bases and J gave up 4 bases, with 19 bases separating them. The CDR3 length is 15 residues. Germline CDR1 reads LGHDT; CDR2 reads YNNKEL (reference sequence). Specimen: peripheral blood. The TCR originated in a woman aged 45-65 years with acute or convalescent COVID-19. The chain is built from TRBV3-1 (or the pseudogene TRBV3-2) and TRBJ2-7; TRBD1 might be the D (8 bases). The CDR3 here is CASRQGAGVEYEQYF. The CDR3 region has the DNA TGTGCCAGCAGGCAGGGGGCGGGAGTGGAATACGAGCAGTACTTC.